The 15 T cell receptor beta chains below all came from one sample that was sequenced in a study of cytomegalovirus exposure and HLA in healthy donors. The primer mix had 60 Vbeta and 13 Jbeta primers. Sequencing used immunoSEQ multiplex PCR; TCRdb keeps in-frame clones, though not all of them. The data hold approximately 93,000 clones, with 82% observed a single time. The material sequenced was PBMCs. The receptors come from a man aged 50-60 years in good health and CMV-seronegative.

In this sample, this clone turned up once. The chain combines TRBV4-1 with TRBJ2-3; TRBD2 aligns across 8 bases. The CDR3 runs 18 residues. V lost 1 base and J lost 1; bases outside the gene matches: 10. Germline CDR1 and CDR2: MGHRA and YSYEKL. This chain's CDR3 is CASSQGPGGRGGTDTQYF. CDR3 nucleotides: TGCGCCAGCAGCCAAGGCCCGGGGGGGCGGGGGGGCACAGATACGCAGTATTTT.

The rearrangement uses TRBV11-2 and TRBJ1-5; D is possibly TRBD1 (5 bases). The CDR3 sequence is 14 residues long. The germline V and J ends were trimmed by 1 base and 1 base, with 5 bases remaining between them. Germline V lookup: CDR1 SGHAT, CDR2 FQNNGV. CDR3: CASSLGQSNQPQHF. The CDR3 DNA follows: TGTGCCAGCAGCTTAGGACAGAGCAATCAGCCCCAGCATTTT.

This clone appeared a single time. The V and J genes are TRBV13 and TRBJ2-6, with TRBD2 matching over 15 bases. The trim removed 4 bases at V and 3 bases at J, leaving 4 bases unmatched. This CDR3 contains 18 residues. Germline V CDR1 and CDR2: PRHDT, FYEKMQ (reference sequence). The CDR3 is CASSSGLAGGDGANVLTF. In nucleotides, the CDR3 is TGTGCCAGCAGCTCAGGACTAGCGGGAGGGGATGGGGCCAACGTCCTGACTTTC.

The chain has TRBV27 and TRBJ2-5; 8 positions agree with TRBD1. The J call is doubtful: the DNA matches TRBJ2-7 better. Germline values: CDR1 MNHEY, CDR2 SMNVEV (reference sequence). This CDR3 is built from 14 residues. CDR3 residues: CASSLGTGALEQYF. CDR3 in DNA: TGTGCCAGCAGTTTAGGGACAGGCGCCCTCGAGCAGTACTTC.

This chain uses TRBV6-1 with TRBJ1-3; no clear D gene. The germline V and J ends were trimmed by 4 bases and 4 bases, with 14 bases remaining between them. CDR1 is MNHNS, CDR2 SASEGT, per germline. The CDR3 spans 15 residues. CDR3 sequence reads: CASSGGRSGGNTIYF. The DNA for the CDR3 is TGTGCCAGCAGTGGAGGACGCTCGGGGGGAAACACCATATATTTT.

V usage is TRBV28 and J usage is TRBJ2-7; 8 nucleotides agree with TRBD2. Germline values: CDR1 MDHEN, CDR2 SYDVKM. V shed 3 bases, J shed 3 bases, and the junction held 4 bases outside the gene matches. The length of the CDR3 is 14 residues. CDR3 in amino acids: CASSLSGTSYEQYF. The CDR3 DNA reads TGTGCCAGCAGTTTGTCCGGGACTAGCTACGAGCAGTACTTC.

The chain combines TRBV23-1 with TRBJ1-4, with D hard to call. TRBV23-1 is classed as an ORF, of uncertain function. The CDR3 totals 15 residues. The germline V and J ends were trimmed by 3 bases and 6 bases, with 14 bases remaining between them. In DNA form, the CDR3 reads TGCGCCAGCAGTCAGGGCGCGACCAGTCATGAAAAACTGTTTTTT. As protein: CASSQGATSHEKLFF.

CDR3 DNA sequence: TGCGCCAGCAGCTTGGCCCCGGGACAGCGGGCCGAGCAGTACTTC. It encodes CASSLAPGQRAEQYF. The chain is built from TRBV5-1 and TRBJ2-7; a weak D match, TRBD1 (7 bases). The CDR3 contains 15 residues. CDR1 SGHRS and CDR2 YFSETQ come from the germline V gene. V shed 0 bases and J shed 6 bases, with 16 bases lying between them. The full variable domain, completed using reference TRBV5-1 and TRBJ2-7, is KAGVTQTPRYLIKTRGQQVTLSCSPISGHRSVSWYQQTPGQGLQFLFEYFSETQRNKGNFPGRFSGRQFSNSRSEMNVSTLELGDSALYLCASSLAPGQRAEQYFGPGTRLTVT.

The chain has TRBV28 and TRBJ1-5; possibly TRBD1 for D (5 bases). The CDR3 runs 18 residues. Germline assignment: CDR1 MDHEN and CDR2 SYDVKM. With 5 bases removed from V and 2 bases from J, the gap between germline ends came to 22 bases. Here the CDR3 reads CASSKTGGIGHGNQPQHF. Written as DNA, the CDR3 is TGTGCCAGCAGTAAGACTGGGGGGATCGGGCATGGCAATCAGCCCCAGCATTTT.

The CDR3 spells CASSLSVASPTDTQYF. For the CDR3, the DNA is TGTGCCAGCAGCTTAAGCGTAGCCAGCCCCACAGATACGCAGTATTTT. The chain is built from TRBV7-2 and TRBJ2-3; the D is unclear. V was pared by 2 bases and J by 2 bases, with 14 bases between. The CDR3 totals 16 residues. Per the germline V gene, CDR1 is SGHTA and CDR2 is FQGNSA.

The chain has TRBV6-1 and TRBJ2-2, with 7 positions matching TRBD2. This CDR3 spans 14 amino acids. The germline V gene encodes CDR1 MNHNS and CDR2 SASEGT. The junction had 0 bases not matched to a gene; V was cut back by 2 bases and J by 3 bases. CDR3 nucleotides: TGTGCCAGCAGTGAACTAGCGGACACCGGGGAGCTGTTTTTT. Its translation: CASSELADTGELFF.

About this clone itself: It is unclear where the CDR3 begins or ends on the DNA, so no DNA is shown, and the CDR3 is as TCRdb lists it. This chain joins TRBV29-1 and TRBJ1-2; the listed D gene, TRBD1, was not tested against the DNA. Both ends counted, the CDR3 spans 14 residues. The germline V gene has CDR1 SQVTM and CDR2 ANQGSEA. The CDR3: CSGMGPGQGYGCTF.

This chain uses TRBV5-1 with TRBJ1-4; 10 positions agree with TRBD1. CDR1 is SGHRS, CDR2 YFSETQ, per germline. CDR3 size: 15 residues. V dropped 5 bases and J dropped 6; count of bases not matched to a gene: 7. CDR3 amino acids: CASSSSGTGDEKLFF. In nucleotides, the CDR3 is TGCGCCAGCAGTTCCTCCGGGACAGGGGATGAAAAACTGTTTTTT.

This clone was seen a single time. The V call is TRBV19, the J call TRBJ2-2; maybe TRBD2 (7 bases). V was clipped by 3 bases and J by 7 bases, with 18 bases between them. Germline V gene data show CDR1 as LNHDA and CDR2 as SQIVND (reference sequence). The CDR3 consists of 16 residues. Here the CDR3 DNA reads TGTGCCAGTAGTATCCTCACAGGGAGGGGCGGCGGGGAGCTGTTTTTT. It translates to CASSILTGRGGGELFF.

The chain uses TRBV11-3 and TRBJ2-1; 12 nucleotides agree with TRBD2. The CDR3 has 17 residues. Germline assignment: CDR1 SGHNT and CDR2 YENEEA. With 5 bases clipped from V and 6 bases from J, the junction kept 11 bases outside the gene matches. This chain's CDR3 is CASSPSASGRGGNEQFF. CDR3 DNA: TGTGCCAGCAGCCCGTCGGCTAGCGGGAGGGGAGGCAATGAGCAGTTCTTC.